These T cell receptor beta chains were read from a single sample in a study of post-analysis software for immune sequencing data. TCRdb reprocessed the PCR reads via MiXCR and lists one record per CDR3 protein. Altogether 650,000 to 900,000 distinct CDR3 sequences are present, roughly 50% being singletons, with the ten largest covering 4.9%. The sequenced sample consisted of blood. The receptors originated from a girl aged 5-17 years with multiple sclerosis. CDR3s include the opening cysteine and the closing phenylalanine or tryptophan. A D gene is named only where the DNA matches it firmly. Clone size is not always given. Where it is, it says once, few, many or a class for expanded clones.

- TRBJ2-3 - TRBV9 TGTGCCAGCAGCGCAGAACGAGATACGCAGTATTTT CASSAERDTQYF
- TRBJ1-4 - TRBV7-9 TGTGCCAGCAGCTTTCCAGAAGGGGAAAAACTGTTTTTT CASSFPEGEKLFF
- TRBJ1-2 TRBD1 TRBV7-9 TGTGCCAGCAGCTTAGGGGGACAGTCTATCTTCTATGGCTACACCTTC CASSLGGQSIFYGYTF
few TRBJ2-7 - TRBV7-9 TGTGCCAGCAGCTTAATAAGCTCCTCCTACGAGCAGTACTTC CASSLISSSYEQYF
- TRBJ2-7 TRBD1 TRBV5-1 TGCGCCAGCAGCTTGGGAGGCGGGACAGGGAATACCTACGAGCAGTACTTC CASSLGGGTGNTYEQYF
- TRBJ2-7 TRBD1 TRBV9 TGTGCCAGCAGCCCACAGGGGTTTCGGACCTACGAGCAGTACTTC CASSPQGFRTYEQYF
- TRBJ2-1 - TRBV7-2 TGTGCCAGCAGTCAGACTATTTACAATGAGCAGTTCTTC CASSQTIYNEQFF
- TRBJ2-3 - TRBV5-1 TGCGCCAGCAGCCTGGACGGGACCCACCCCCCAGATACGCAGTATTTT CASSLDGTHPPDTQYF
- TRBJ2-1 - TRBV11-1 TGTGCCAGCAGCTTGGGACTCTCAGGGGACAATGAGCAGTTCTTC CASSLGLSGDNEQFF
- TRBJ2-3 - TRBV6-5 TGTGCCAGCGCAGACCTTAGCACAGATACGCAGTATTTT CASADLSTDTQYF
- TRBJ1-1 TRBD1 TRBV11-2 TGTGCCAGCATCTTATTCCGGGACAGGGTCCCTGAAGCTTTCTTT CASILFRDRVPEAFF
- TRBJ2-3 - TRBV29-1 TGCAGCGGGACAGCGGGGACAAGCACAGATACGCAGTATTTT CSGTAGTSTDTQYF
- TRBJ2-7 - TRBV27 TGTGCCAGCAGAAACAGGGAGGGAGAGAACGAGCAGTACTTC CASRNREGENEQYF
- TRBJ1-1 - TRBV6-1 TGTGCCAGCAGTGAATCACCAACGGGCACTGAAGCTTTCTTT CASSESPTGTEAFF
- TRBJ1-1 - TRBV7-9 TGTGCCAGCAGCTTAGTACCGGGTAGGCGGTATGAAGCTTTCTTT CASSLVPGRRYEAFF
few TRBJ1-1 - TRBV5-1 TGCGCCAGCAGCCCTGACCTCTCTGGGGCTTTCTTT CASSPDLSGAFF
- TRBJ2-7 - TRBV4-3 TGCGCCAGCAGCCAAGCAAGCCCTCTGGGGGCGGGAGAGCAGTACTTC CASSQASPLGAGEQYF
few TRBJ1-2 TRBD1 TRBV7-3 TGTGCCAGCAGCTTAGAATCGGTCCCAAACAGGGGGGGGAACTATGGCTACACCTTC CASSLESVPNRGGNYGYTF
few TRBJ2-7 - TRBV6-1 TGCGCATACTCAGGGTCGTCAACCTACGAGCAGTACTTC CAYSGSSTYEQYF
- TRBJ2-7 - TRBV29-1 TGCAGCGTTGAAGGGGCAGGGGAGAGGGGCGAGCAGTACTTC CSVEGAGERGEQYF
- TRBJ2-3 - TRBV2 TGTGCCAGCAGTGAAATCGCAGGAGGATGGGATACGCAGTATTTT CASSEIAGGWDTQYF
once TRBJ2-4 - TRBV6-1 TGCGCTGCGAGTCCGGCCAAAAACATTCAGTACTTC CAASPAKNIQYF
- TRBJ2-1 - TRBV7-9 TGTGCCAGCAGCTTTAGTGAGGGATCCTACAATGAGCAGTTCTTC CASSFSEGSYNEQFF
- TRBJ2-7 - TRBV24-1 TGTGCCACCAGTGATAACAGGGATGAGCAGTACTTC CATSDNRDEQYF
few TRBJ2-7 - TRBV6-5 TGTGCCAGCAGTTACTCGGGTGGCGAGCAGTACTTC CASSYSGGEQYF
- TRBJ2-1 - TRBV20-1 TGCAGTGCTAGAGAAGACCAATACAATGAGCAGTTCTTC CSAREDQYNEQFF
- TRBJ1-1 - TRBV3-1 TGTGCCAGCAGTGTAAGGGACACCGAAGCTTTCTTT CASSVRDTEAFF
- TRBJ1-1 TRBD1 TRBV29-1 TGCAGCGTCCGGACAGGTCTCGGGATTGAAGCTTTCTTT CSVRTGLGIEAFF
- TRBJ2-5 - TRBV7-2 TGTGCCAGCACCATATGGGGCCAAGAGACCCAGTACTTC CASTIWGQETQYF
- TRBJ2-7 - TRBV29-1 TGCAGCGTTGGGGGGGGCCTGCAGACCTACGAGCAGTACTTC CSVGGGLQTYEQYF
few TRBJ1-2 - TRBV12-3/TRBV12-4 TGTGCCAGCAGGGTGATTGATGGCTACACCTTC CASRVIDGYTF
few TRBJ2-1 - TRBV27 TGTGCCAGCAGTCACAGGAGACAGGGAGGAAATGAGCAGTTCTTC CASSHRRQGGNEQFF
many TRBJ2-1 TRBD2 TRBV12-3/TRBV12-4 TGTGCCAGCACCCAGGGGCTAGCGGGCCTATACAATGAGCAGTTCTTC CASTQGLAGLYNEQFF
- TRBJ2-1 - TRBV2 TGTGCCAGCAGTGAAGCGCGGGTGTTCTTC CASSEARVFF
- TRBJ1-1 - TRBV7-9 TGTGCCAGCAGCCAGTGGACTAGCGGTGAAGCTTTCTTT CASSQWTSGEAFF
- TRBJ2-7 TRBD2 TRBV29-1 TGCAGCGCCGGAGGACTAGCGGGAGGCGAGCAGTACTTC CSAGGLAGGEQYF
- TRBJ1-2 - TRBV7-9 TGTGCCAGCAGCCAGACGGTCTGGGGTGATTCGGGCTACACCTTC CASSQTVWGDSGYTF
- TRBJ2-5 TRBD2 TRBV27 TGTGCCAGCAGTCTGACTAGCGGGGGGTACCAAGAGACCCAGTACTTC CASSLTSGGYQETQYF
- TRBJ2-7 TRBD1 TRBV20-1 TGCAGTGCTGGCCTGACAGGGAATCGGGGCGGCGAGCAGTACTTC CSAGLTGNRGGEQYF
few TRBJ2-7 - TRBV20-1 TGCAGTGCTTTAGGGGACTCCTCCTACGAGCAGTACTTC CSALGDSSYEQYF
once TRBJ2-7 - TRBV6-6 TGTGCCAGCAGTTACTCAGTTCCAGGTGGCGAGCAGTACTTC CASSYSVPGGEQYF
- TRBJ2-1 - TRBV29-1 TGCAGCGTTGATGGGGACCCTTCCTACAATGAGCAGTTCTTC CSVDGDPSYNEQFF
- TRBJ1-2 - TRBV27 TGTGCCAGCAGTCAGGCCCGTGCAGGGAACTATGGCTACACCTTC CASSQARAGNYGYTF
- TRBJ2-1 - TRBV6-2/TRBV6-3 TGTGCCAGCAGTTTTCAACCCAGGAGACTAGTGCAGGATGAGCAGTTCTTC CASSFQPRRLVQDEQFF
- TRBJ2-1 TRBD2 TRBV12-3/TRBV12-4 TGTGCCAGCAGTTTTTCCGGCGGGAGGGGTAGCTCCTACAATGAGCAGTTCTTC CASSFSGGRGSSYNEQFF
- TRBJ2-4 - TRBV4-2 TGTGCCAGCAGCCAAGACAGCGGCATTCAGTACTTC CASSQDSGIQYF
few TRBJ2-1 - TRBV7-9 TGTGCCAGCAGCTTAGGAGTCGGGATCTACAATGAGCAGTTCTTC CASSLGVGIYNEQFF
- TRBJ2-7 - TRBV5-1 TGCGCCAGCAGCTGGGAACAGGGATCCTACGAGCAGTACTTC CASSWEQGSYEQYF
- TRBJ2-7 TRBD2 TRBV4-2 TGTGCCAGCAGCCTCAGACTAGCGGGACTAACCTACGAGCAGTACTTC CASSLRLAGLTYEQYF
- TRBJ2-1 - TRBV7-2 TGTGCCAGCAGCCATCCAGGGGCCCTCTACAATGAGCAGTTCTTC CASSHPGALYNEQFF
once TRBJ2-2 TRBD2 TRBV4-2 TGTGCCAGCAGCCAGATTCTAGCGGGAGAGATAAACACCGGGGAGCTGTTTTTT CASSQILAGEINTGELFF
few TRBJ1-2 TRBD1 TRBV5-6 TGTGCCAGCAGCTTGAGGGGGGACAGGGACTATGGCTACACCTTC CASSLRGDRDYGYTF
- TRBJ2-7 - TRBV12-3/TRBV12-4 TGTGCCAGCAGTCCCCCTGACAGGCCCCTTGGCGAGCAGTACTTC CASSPPDRPLGEQYF
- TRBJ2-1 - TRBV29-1 TGCAGCGGTTACCGCGGCCACAATGAGCAGTTCTTC CSGYRGHNEQFF
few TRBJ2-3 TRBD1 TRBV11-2 TGTGCCAGCAGCATAGACAGGGGCGCAGATACGCAGTATTTT CASSIDRGADTQYF
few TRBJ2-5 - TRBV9 TGTACCAGCAGCGCCGGGACCGCAAGAGAGACCCAGTACTTC CTSSAGTARETQYF
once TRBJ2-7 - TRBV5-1 TGCGCCAGCAGCTTGAACGTGGTAGCAGACGAGCAGTACTTC CASSLNVVADEQYF